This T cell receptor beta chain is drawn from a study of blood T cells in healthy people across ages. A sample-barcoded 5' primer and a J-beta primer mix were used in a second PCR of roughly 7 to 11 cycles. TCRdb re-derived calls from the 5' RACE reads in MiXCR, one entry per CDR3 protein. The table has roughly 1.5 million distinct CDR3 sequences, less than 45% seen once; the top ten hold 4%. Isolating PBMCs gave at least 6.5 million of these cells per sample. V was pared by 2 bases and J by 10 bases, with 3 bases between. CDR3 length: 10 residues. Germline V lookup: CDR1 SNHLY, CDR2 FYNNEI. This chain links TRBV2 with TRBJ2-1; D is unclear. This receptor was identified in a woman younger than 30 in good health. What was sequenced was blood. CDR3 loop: CASSETEQFF. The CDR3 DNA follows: TGTGCCAGCAGTGAAACGGAGCAGTTCTTC.